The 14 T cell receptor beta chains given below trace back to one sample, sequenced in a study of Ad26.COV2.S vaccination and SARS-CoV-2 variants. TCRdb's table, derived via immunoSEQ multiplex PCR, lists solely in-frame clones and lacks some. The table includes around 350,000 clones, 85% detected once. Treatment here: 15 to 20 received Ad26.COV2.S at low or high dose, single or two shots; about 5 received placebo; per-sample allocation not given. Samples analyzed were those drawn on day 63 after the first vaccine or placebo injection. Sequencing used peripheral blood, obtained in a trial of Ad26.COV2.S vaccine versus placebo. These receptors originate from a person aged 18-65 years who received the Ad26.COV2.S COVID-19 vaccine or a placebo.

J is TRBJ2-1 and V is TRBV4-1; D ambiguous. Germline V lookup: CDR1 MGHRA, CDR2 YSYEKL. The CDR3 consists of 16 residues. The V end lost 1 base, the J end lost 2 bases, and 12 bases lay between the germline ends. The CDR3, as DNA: TGCGCCAGCAGCCAAGGTTGGCAGTCAACCTACAATGAGCAGTTCTTC. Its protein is CASSQGWQSTYNEQFF.

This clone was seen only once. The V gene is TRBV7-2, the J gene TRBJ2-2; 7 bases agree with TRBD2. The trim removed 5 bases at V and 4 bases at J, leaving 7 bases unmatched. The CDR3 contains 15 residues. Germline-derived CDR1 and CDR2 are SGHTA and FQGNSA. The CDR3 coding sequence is TGTGCCAGCAGCCGTGGGCGGGAGTCCACCGGGGAGCTGTTTTTT. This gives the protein CASSRGRESTGELFF.

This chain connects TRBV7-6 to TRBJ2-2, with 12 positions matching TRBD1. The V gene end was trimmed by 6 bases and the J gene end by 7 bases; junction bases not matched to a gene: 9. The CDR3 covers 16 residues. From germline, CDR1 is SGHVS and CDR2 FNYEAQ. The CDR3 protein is CASRLPGQGAVGELFF. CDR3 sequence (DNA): TGTGCCAGCAGGCTACCGGGACAGGGGGCGGTCGGGGAGCTGTTTTTT.

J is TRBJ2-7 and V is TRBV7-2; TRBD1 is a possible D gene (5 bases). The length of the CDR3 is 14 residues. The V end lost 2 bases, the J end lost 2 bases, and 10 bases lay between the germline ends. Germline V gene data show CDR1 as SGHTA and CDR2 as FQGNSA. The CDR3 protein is CASSLFDRAYEQYF. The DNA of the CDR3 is TGTGCCAGCAGCTTATTTGACAGAGCCTACGAGCAGTACTTC.

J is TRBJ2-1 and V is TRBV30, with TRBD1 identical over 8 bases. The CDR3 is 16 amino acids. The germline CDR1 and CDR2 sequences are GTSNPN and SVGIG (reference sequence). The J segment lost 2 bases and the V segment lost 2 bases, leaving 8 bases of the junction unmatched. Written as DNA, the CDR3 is TGTGCCTGGAGTACTTTGTTGGGACAGGCCTACAATGAGCAGTTCTTC. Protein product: CAWSTLLGQAYNEQFF.

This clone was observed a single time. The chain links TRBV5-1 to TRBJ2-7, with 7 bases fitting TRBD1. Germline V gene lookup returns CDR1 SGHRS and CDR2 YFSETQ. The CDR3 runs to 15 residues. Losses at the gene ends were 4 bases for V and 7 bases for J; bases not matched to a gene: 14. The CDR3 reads CASSPSTGWGVEQYF. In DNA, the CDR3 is TGCGCCAGCAGCCCGTCGACAGGGTGGGGAGTGGAGCAGTACTTC.

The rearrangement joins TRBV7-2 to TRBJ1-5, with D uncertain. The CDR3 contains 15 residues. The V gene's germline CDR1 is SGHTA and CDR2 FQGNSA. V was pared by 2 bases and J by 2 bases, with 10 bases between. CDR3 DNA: TGTGCCAGCAGCTTAACGGGGATAGGCAATCAGCCCCAGCATTTT. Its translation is CASSLTGIGNQPQHF. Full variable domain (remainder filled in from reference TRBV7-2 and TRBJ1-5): GAGVSQSPSNKVTEKGKDVELRCDPISGHTALYWYRQSLGQGLEFLIYFQGNSAPDKSGLPSDRFSAERTGGSVSTLTIQRTQQEDSAVYLCASSLTGIGNQPQHFGDGTRLSIL.

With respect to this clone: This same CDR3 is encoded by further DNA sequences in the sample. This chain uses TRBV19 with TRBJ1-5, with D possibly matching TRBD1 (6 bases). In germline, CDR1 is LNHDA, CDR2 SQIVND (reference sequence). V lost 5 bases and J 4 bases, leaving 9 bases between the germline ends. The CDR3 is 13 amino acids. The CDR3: CASSGDRNQPQHF. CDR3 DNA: TGTGCCAGTAGTGGCGACAGGAATCAGCCCCAGCATTTT.

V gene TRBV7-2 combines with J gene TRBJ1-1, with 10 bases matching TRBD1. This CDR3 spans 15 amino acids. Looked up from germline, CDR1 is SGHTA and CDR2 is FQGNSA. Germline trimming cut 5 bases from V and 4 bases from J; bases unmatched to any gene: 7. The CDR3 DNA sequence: TGTGCCAGCAGCACAGACAGGGGGCTAGGCACTGAAGCTTTCTTT. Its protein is CASSTDRGLGTEAFF.

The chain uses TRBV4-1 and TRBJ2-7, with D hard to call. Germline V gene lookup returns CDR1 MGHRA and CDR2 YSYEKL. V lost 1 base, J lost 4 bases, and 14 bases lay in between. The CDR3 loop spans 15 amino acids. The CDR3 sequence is CASSQVGRLAYEQYF. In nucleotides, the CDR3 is TGCGCCAGCAGCCAAGTAGGCAGGCTGGCGTACGAGCAGTACTTC.

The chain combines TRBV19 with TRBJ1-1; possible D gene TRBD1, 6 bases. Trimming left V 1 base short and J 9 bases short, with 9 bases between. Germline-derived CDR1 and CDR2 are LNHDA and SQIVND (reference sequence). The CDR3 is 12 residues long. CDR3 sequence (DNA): TGTGCCAGTAGTATAGTCGGACAGAAAGCTTTCTTT. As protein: CASSIVGQKAFF.

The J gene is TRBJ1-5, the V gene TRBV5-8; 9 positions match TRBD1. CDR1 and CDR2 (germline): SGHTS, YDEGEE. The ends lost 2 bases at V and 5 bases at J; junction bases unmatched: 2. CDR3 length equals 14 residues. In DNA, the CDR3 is TGTGCCAGCAGCTTCGGACAGGGGTATCAGCCCCAGCATTTT. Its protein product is CASSFGQGYQPQHF.

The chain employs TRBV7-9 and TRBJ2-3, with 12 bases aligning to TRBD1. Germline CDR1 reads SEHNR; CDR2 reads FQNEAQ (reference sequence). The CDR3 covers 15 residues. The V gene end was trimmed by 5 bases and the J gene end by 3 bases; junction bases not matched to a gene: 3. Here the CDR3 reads CASSPGQGATDTQYF. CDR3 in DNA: TGTGCCAGCAGCCCGGGACAGGGGGCAACAGATACGCAGTATTTT.

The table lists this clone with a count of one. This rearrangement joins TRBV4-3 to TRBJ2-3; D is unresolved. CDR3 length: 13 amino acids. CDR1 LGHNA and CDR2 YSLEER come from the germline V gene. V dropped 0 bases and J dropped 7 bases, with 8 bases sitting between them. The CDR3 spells CASSQETLHTQYF. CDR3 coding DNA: TGCGCCAGCAGCCAAGAAACGCTTCATACGCAGTATTTT.